This TCR beta chain came from a study of T cell repertoires in cytomegalovirus infection. Germline trimming cut 5 bases from V and 4 bases from J; bases unmatched to any gene: 12. This CDR3 has 17 residues. In germline, CDR1 is SEHNR, CDR2 FQNEAQ (reference sequence). Using its own MiXCR run on the reads, TCRdb lists one record per CDR3 protein. The repertoire has approximately 200,000 distinct CDR3 sequences, roughly 27% of them found once; the top ten carry about 31%. What was sequenced was PBMCs. The sequence came from a human donor in good health (CMV status not recorded). Some clones in this sample may be carry-over from other donors' samples. The V call is TRBV7-9, the J call TRBJ1-1; 11 nucleotides line up with TRBD1. DNA of the CDR3: TGTGCCAGCAGCGCCCAAGGACAGGGGGCGTTTGGCACTGAAGCTTTCTTT. This sequence encodes CASSAQGQGAFGTEAFF. Filled out from reference TRBV7-9 and TRBJ1-1, the complete variable domain reads DTGVSQNPRHKITKRGQNVTFRCDPISEHNRLYWYRQTLGQGPEFLTYFQNEAQLEKSRLLSDRFSAERPKGSFSTLEIQRTEQGDSAMYLCASSAQGQGAFGTEAFFGQGTRLTVV.